Each of the 26 T cell receptor beta chains below was sequenced from the same sample in a study of OX40 agonist ivuxolimab in advanced cancers. Some clones are missing from TCRdb's copy, which holds only in-frame ones; the method was immunoSEQ multiplex PCR. The data contain approximately 58,000 clones, more than 75% of them singletons. Sequencing was performed on CD4+ or CD8+ T cells sorted from blood, taken in a trial of the OX40 agonist ivuxolimab. Receptors were obtained from an adult with an advanced solid tumor such as melanoma, head and neck, liver or kidney cancer.

The V gene is TRBV6-6, the J gene TRBJ1-1, with 10 bases aligning to TRBD1. V lost 6 bases to trimming and J lost 3 bases; unmatched junction nucleotides: 1. This CDR3 contains 13 residues. Germline lookup yields CDR1 MNHNY and CDR2 SVGAGI (reference sequence). CDR3 coding DNA: TGTGCCAGCAGGGGACAGGGGCACACTGAAGCTTTCTTT. This gives the protein CASRGQGHTEAFF.

V usage is TRBV30 and J usage is TRBJ1-2; TRBD1 might be the D (5 bases). Germline CDR1 and CDR2: GTSNPN and SVGIG (reference sequence). The V end was cut by 8 bases, the J end by 8 bases, with 15 bases between. The CDR3 sequence is 11 residues long. The CDR3 protein is CAGPSKGGYTF. As DNA, the CDR3 is TGTGCCGGACCTAGCAAGGGGGGCTACACCTTC.

The chain combines TRBV7-6 with TRBJ2-3, with 10 bases fitting TRBD1. Germline V gene lookup returns CDR1 SGHVS and CDR2 FNYEAQ. The CDR3 is 17 amino acids. Losses at the gene ends were 5 bases for V and 5 bases for J; bases not matched to a gene: 13. CDR3 coding DNA: TGTGCCAGCAGCCGACAACTCCCGACAGGGGGCTTAGATACGCAGTATTTT. Its protein product is CASSRQLPTGGLDTQYF.

This clone came up once. The rearrangement uses TRBV19 and TRBJ2-5; 10 positions agree with TRBD1. Losses at the gene ends were 3 bases for V and 3 bases for J; bases not matched to a gene: 10. Per germline, CDR1 LNHDA and CDR2 SQIVND (reference sequence). The CDR3 runs 17 residues. CDR3 loop: CASSIRARQGAEETQYF. Here the CDR3 DNA reads TGTGCCAGTAGTATTAGGGCCCGACAGGGGGCGGAAGAGACCCAGTACTTC.

V gene TRBV11-3 combines with J gene TRBJ2-5; 13 nucleotides match TRBD2. Germline CDR1 is SGHNT and CDR2 is YENEEA. V shed 5 bases and J 5 bases; nucleotides not matched to a gene: 5. This CDR3 has 15 amino acids. The CDR3 here is CASSPGLAGQETQYF. In DNA form, the CDR3 reads TGTGCCAGCAGCCCGGGACTAGCGGGGCAGGAGACCCAGTACTTC.

V usage is TRBV18 and J usage is TRBJ1-1, with no clear D. Germline V gives CDR1 KGHSH, CDR2 LQKENI. The V gene lost 1 base and the J gene lost 1 base, with 7 bases spanning the gap. This CDR3 is built from 14 residues. In DNA form, the CDR3 reads TGTGCCAGCTCACCACTTCAGTCGAACACTGAAGCTTTCTTT. It is translated as CASSPLQSNTEAFF.

The gene calls are TRBV6-1 and TRBJ2-7, with no clear D. Trimming left V 4 bases short and J 0 bases short, with 13 bases between. The CDR3 spans 15 residues. Germline lookup yields CDR1 MNHNS and CDR2 SASEGT. The CDR3 DNA sequence: TGTGCCAGCAGTGTGAACCCCGATAGCTCCTACGAGCAGTACTTC. This codes for CASSVNPDSSYEQYF.

This chain connects TRBV5-1 to TRBJ1-1; D perhaps matches TRBD1 (5 bases). Trimming took 1 base from V and 3 from J, leaving 16 bases between them. Germline V gene lookup returns CDR1 SGHRS and CDR2 YFSETQ. The CDR3 contains 16 residues. Here the CDR3 DNA reads TGCGCCAGCAGCTTGACCGGGGCGCGGGGGTACACTGAAGCTTTCTTT. This encodes CASSLTGARGYTEAFF.

This rearrangement joins TRBV18 to TRBJ2-5, with TRBD2 as a possible D gene (5 bases). TRBJ2-7 explains the end of the DNA better; the J call may be wrong. This CDR3 is built from 15 residues. CDR1 and CDR2 (germline): KGHSH, LQKENI. The CDR3 protein is CASSPGSGISYEQYF. The CDR3 bases are TGTGCCAGCTCACCAGGCAGCGGTATATCCTACGAGCAGTACTTC.

V gene TRBV27 combines with J gene TRBJ1-1, with D perhaps matching TRBD1 (5 bases). CDR1 and CDR2 from the germline V gene are MNHEY and SMNVEV (reference sequence). The CDR3 covers 14 residues. The V end was cut by 1 base, the J end by 8 bases, with 14 bases between. The CDR3 coding sequence is TGTGCCAGCAGTTTATGGGACTCCCGCGACGAAGCTTTCTTT. Amino acid sequence: CASSLWDSRDEAFF.

The chain links TRBV30 to TRBJ1-2; 10 positions agree with TRBD1. The CDR3 is 14 residues long. Germline V gene data show CDR1 as GTSNPN and CDR2 as SVGIG (reference sequence). V shed 4 bases and J 2 bases; nucleotides not matched to a gene: 4. As DNA, the CDR3 is TGTGCCTGGAAAAGGACAGGGGGGAACTATGGCTACACCTTC. Its translation: CAWKRTGGNYGYTF.

The chain links TRBV7-2 to TRBJ1-1; the D is unclear. V dropped 5 bases and J dropped 10 bases, with 14 bases sitting between them. The germline CDR1 and CDR2 sequences are SGHTA and FQGNSA. This CDR3 spans 12 amino acids. The CDR3, as DNA: TGTGCCAGCAGCAACAACCCCGGTGGAGCTTTCTTT. Its translation is CASSNNPGGAFF.

The CDR3 reads CASSPTPMAGTYEQYF. Here the CDR3 DNA reads TGTGCCAGCAGCCCTACTCCGATGGCGGGGACCTACGAGCAGTACTTC. The V gene is TRBV28, the J gene TRBJ2-7, with D perhaps TRBD2 (6 bases). Trimming shortened V by 6 bases and J by 2 bases, and 20 bases separated the two germline ends. Germline values: CDR1 MDHEN, CDR2 SYDVKM. The CDR3 consists of 16 residues.

This rearrangement joins TRBV4-1 to TRBJ2-1; weak D call: TRBD2 (6 bases). Deletions cut 5 bases from V and 4 bases from J, with 18 bases between. Germline V gene sequence: CDR1 MGHRA, CDR2 YSYEKL. There are 16 residues in the CDR3. The CDR3 here is CASSSDGTPIYNEQFF. CDR3 in DNA: TGCGCCAGCAGCTCCGACGGGACTCCTATTTACAATGAGCAGTTCTTC.

The chain couples TRBV18 to TRBJ1-4; TRBD1 matches at 7 bases. The J segment lost 14 bases and the V segment lost 8 bases, leaving 8 bases of the junction unmatched. The CDR3 extends over 11 amino acids. Germline CDR1 KGHSH, CDR2 LQKENI. CDR3 sequence (DNA): TGTGCCAGCGCGAGACAGGGCGTCCTGTTTTTT. Translated: CASARQGVLFF.

This clone was counted a few times. The gene calls are TRBV12-5 and TRBJ1-6; maybe TRBD1 (5 bases). This CDR3 contains 14 residues. Germline V lookup: CDR1 LGHNT, CDR2 FRNRAP. The V and J ends lost 6 bases and 8 bases respectively, with 14 bases between them. The CDR3 DNA follows: TGTGCTAGTGGCCCAGGGTATGGAGATTCACCCCTCCACTTT. This encodes CASGPGYGDSPLHF. Looking up the rest from reference TRBV12-5 and TRBJ1-6 gives the full variable domain: DARVTQTPRHKVTEMGQEVTMRCQPILGHNTVFWYRQTMMQGLELLAYFRNRAPLDDSGMPKDRFSAEMPDATLATLKIQPSEPRDSAVYFCASGPGYGDSPLHFGNGTRLTVT.

This clone came up once. V gene TRBV6-5 combines with J gene TRBJ1-2; D gene unclear. Germline V lookup: CDR1 MNHEY, CDR2 SVGAGI. V lost 11 bases, J lost 6 bases, and 13 bases lay in between. The CDR3 has 11 residues. The CDR3 is CAPQARDGYTF. DNA for the CDR3: TGTGCCCCCCAGGCGCGGGATGGCTACACCTTC.

The chain couples TRBV7-2 to TRBJ2-3, with a possible D match to TRBD2 (6 bases). Trimming cost V 5 bases and J 3 bases, with 12 bases left between them. CDR3 size: 14 residues. CDR1 is SGHTA, CDR2 FQGNSA, per germline. The CDR3 here is CASSALAVTDTQYF. Here the CDR3 DNA reads TGTGCCAGCAGCGCACTAGCAGTGACAGATACGCAGTATTTT. The complete variable domain, with remaining parts taken from reference TRBV7-2 and TRBJ2-3, reads GAGVSQSPSNKVTEKGKDVELRCDPISGHTALYWYRQSLGQGLEFLIYFQGNSAPDKSGLPSDRFSAERTGGSVSTLTIQRTQQEDSAVYLCASSALAVTDTQYFGPGTRLTVL.

This clone was seen just once. The rearrangement joins TRBV18 to TRBJ2-7; TRBD2 agrees at 8 bases. After removal of 3 bases from V and 0 bases from J, the junction contained 4 bases not matched to a gene. Germline V lookup: CDR1 KGHSH, CDR2 LQKENI. The CDR3 length is 15 residues. CDR3 sequence (DNA): TGTGCCAGCTCACCGGGAGCGGGGGACTCCTACGAGCAGTACTTC. It codes for CASSPGAGDSYEQYF.

The rearrangement joins TRBV9 to TRBJ1-5; tentative D call: TRBD1 (6 bases). Germline V gene sequence: CDR1 SGDLS, CDR2 YYNGEE. V was pared by 0 bases and J by 0 bases, with 10 bases between. The CDR3 totals 16 residues. CDR3 region: CASSVGPGDSNQPQHF. CDR3 in DNA: TGTGCCAGCAGCGTAGGCCCAGGGGATAGCAATCAGCCCCAGCATTTT.

This clone was seen only a few times. J is TRBJ2-5 and V is TRBV6-5; possible D gene TRBD1, 5 bases. The CDR3 has 16 residues. With 2 bases removed from V and 0 bases from J, the gap between germline ends came to 13 bases. Germline V gene data show CDR1 as MNHEY and CDR2 as SVGAGI. CDR3 in amino acids: CASSYGAGWDQETQYF. CDR3 in DNA: TGTGCCAGCAGTTACGGGGCAGGGTGGGACCAAGAGACCCAGTACTTC.

The chain is built from TRBV6-1 and TRBJ2-7; D unclear. This CDR3 spans 11 amino acids. The V end was cut by 3 bases, the J end by 3 bases, with 3 bases between. Germline assignment: CDR1 MNHNS and CDR2 SASEGT. CDR3 in DNA: TGTGCCAGCAGTGACGGCTACGAGCAGTACTTC. Translated: CASSDGYEQYF.

V and J are TRBV29-1 and TRBJ2-3; D is perhaps TRBD2 (6 bases). The CDR3 runs to 16 residues. Trimming removed 1 base from V and 4 bases from J, with 18 bases in between. Germline V CDR1 and CDR2: SQVTM, ANQGSEA. In DNA, the CDR3 is TGCAGCGTTGAAGTGGCGGGGTCATTCATTTCAGATACGCAGTATTTT. It is translated as CSVEVAGSFISDTQYF.

V gene TRBV6-1 combines with J gene TRBJ2-7, with a possible D match to TRBD1 (6 bases). CDR1 is MNHNS, CDR2 SASEGT, per germline. The germline V and J ends were trimmed by 2 bases and 2 bases, with 13 bases remaining between them. The length of the CDR3 is 15 residues. DNA for the CDR3: TGTGCCAGCAGTGAATCTTTTGGACAGACCTACGAGCAGTACTTC. Translated: CASSESFGQTYEQYF.

The V gene is TRBV9, the J gene TRBJ2-3; TRBD1 agrees at 9 bases. CDR1 and CDR2 from the germline V gene are SGDLS and YYNGEE. This CDR3 has 15 residues. The V segment lost 4 bases and the J segment 6 bases; nucleotides outside the gene matches: 9. The CDR3 loop reads CASSPRQGGTDTQYF. The DNA for the CDR3 is TGTGCCAGCAGCCCCCGACAGGGGGGGACGGATACGCAGTATTTT. Looking up the rest from reference TRBV9 and TRBJ2-3 gives the full variable domain: DSGVTQTPKHLITATGQRVTLRCSPRSGDLSVYWYQQSLDQGLQFLIQYYNGEERAKGNILERFSAQQFPDLHSELNLSSLELGDSALYFCASSPRQGGTDTQYFGPGTRLTVL.

The chain recombines TRBV6-9 with TRBJ1-1; TRBD1 is a possible D gene (6 bases). Germline assignment: CDR1 MNHGY and CDR2 SVAAGI. This CDR3 has 14 amino acids. Trimming stripped 8 bases from V and 2 bases from J, with 15 bases between. CDR3 region: CASCWGAPNTEAFF. The DNA for the CDR3 is TGTGCCAGCTGCTGGGGGGCCCCTAACACTGAAGCTTTCTTT.